This record concerns one TCR beta chain sequence. This receptor's antigen is unknown. No much larger clonotype is one base removed from it; base qualities were not supplied. This entry belongs to a study of blood T cell repertoires in COVID-19 (dated by TCRdb to about 2020). At the level of the whole study: The collaborator samples originated in the United States, Italy and Spain and spanned the acute and convalescent phases of COVID-19. Subjects who had been exposed to COVID-19, were actively infected with it, or had recovered from it provided the deeply sampled blood TCRbeta repertoires that made up the dataset. Samples came from the ongoing ImmuneRACE study (first 160 participants) plus 1,254 subjects from 6 global collaborators. Where available, HLA class I and class II types were taken from metadata supplied by the sample provider and were not determined by assay-based typing. The material from the prospective study consisted of cDNA or gDNA derived from T cells, B-cell-depleted T cells, or PBMCs. The repertoires were made available in a free public database intended to serve as a resource for research on the immune response to SARS-CoV-2. The sample metadata nearly always contained a de-identified subject ID, COVID-19 status, age in years and sex. The investigation overall reported the following: The amount of clinical and demographic metadata varied by source and participant and was provided uncurated.

The collaborating institutions used their own protocols to collect whole blood in K2EDTA tubes. For TCRbeta analysis, collaborators shipped samples in one of three forms: frozen whole blood, isolated PBMCs, or DNA extracted from either of those sample types. The immunoSEQ Assay, a bias-controlled multiplex PCR, was used to amplify TCRbeta CDR3 regions from genomic DNA. The study's own analysis went as follows. Within the assay, amplification of reference gene primers was used to estimate how many nucleated cells each sample contained. To quantify the absolute abundance of each unique TCRbeta CDR3 rearrangement, sequence reads were collapsed and filtered. For each sample, productive Simpson clonality was calculated as the square root of Simpson's diversity index over productive rearrangements. TCRdb mirrors the immuneACCESS table, restricted to in-frame sequences. Some clones are absent from its copies; in checked studies, under half trace to an unresolved V gene, and the reason for the others is unknown. The V and J calls and the clone size are those of that table, but D and trimming were determined from the DNA. This sample is represented by 140,000 to 150,000 clones; around 82% of them were singletons. The ten largest clones add up to roughly 15% of the sample.

The sample was peripheral blood. This TCR was recovered from a human donor with acute or convalescent COVID-19. The donor label of this sample is uncertain.

Here the CDR3 is given as CASSQVPGDRNYGYTF. The nucleotide sequence is given as TGTGCCAGCAGCCAAGTCCCAGGGGACCGAAACTATGGCTACACCTTC. Rearrangement joined TRBV4-2 to TRBJ1-2; TRBD1 is possibly the D segment (6 matching bases). The germline ends are 14 bases apart after V is trimmed by 1 base and J by 2 bases. The CDR3 sequence holds 16 residues, the cysteine and phenylalanine included. The entry retains the CDR3 DNA only, 48 bases that are in frame from base 1. The germline V gene provides CDR1 LGHNA and CDR2 YNFKEQ.